This T cell receptor (beta chain) came from a study of OX40 agonist ivuxolimab in advanced cancers. General study findings and limits: Partial responders at 0.1-3.0 mg/kg showed near-lowest clonal expansion. Nonresponders, in some cases, also had low normalized T-cell clonal expansion. Antigen specificity was not determined for the expanded peripheral T cells.

This CDR3 has 11 amino acids. The V and J ends lost 6 bases and 11 bases respectively, with 13 bases between them. CDR1 MNHEY and CDR2 SVGAGI come from the germline V gene. Concerning this clone itself: The antigen is undetermined.

Baseline was the first blood sampling point, followed by cycle 4 day 1 and cycle 7 day 1. TCRdb keeps only in-frame clones here, not all; method: immunoSEQ multiplex PCR. This sample has some 80,000 clones, with around 90% found just once. This chain joins TRBV6-5 and TRBJ1-1, with D tentatively TRBD1 (6 bases). This clonotype was obtained from an adult with an advanced solid tumor such as melanoma, head and neck, liver or kidney cancer. The sequences come from CD4+ or CD8+ T cells sorted from blood, collected in a trial of the OX40 agonist ivuxolimab. CDR3 coding DNA: TGTGCCAGCAGAGGTCAGGGGAGGGCTTTCTTT. Amino acids: CASRGQGRAFF.